Sequencing of this T cell receptor (beta chain) was carried out in a study of cytomegalovirus exposure and HLA in healthy donors. The PCR was carried out with 60 Vbeta primers and 13 Jbeta primers. Some clones are missing from TCRdb's copy, which holds only in-frame ones; the method was immunoSEQ multiplex PCR. The table records over 85,000 clones, roughly three quarters of them present only once. CDR1 is MGHRA and CDR2 is YSYEKL in the germline V gene. V lost 0 bases and J 3 bases, leaving 9 bases between the germline ends. The length of the CDR3 is 14 residues. Sequenced: PBMCs. The V call is TRBV4-1, the J call TRBJ2-7, with a possible D match to TRBD2 (6 bases). This TCR was sampled from a male donor in good health and CMV-seropositive. CDR3: CASSQDLGGYEQYF. The DNA of the CDR3 is TGCGCCAGCAGCCAAGATCTGGGGGGCTACGAGCAGTACTTC.